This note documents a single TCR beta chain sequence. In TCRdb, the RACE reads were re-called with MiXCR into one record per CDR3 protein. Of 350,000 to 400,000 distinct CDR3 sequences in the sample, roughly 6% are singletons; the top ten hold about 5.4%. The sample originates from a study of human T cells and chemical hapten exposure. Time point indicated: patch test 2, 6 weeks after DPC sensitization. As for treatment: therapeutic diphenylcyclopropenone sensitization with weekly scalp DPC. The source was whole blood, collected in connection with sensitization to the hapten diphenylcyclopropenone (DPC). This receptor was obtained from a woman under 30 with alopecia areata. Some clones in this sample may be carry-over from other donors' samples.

CDR3 loop: CASRHSGIRSYQETQYF. CDR3 DNA: TGTGCCAGCAGGCATTCCGGGATCCGATCGTACCAAGAGACCCAGTACTTC. This chain joins TRBV11-1 and TRBJ2-5; the D gene is possibly TRBD2 (5 bases). V shed 6 bases and J shed 0 bases, with 20 bases lying between them. The CDR3 covers 17 residues. Germline CDR1 SGHAT, CDR2 FQDESV (reference sequence).